Given below is one T cell receptor (beta chain) in context. The target antigen is unknown. The sample originates from a study of cytomegalovirus exposure and HLA in healthy donors. Study summary: Researchers previously reported finding roughly 120 million unique TCR beta sequences from 170 million or so T cells.

The V gene lost 4 bases and the J gene lost 4 bases, with 9 bases spanning the gap. Germline CDR1 is SGHTS and CDR2 is YDEGEE. The CDR3 runs to 13 residues. The PCR used 60 Vbeta and 13 Jbeta primers. Produced via immunoSEQ multiplex PCR; TCRdb's table is partial and in-frame only. The profile covers some 140,000 clones, with around 85% appearing a single time and approximately 6.7% taken by the ten largest. Points from the study as a whole: Follow-up analysis later connected one missense variant in DCLRE1C with trimming of TCR beta V- and J-genes. Some public TCRs appeared in many individuals, while most sequences were rare. According to the study, around 160 TCR beta chains were cytomegalovirus-associated.

The chain uses TRBV5-8 and TRBJ2-1; D remains ambiguous. The sequence was collected from a young woman in good health and CMV-seropositive. Sequencing was performed on PBMCs. This chain's CDR3 is CASSRTAYNEQFF. CDR3 bases: TGTGCCAGCAGCCGCACAGCATACAATGAGCAGTTCTTC.